This T cell receptor (beta chain) came from a study of blood T cell repertoires in COVID-19. Across the whole study: Acute and convalescent COVID-19 specimens originated in the United States, Italy and Spain. Nucleic acid was either cDNA or gDNA, and it came from T cells, B-cell-depleted T cells, or PBMCs.

The V gene's germline CDR1 is SNHLY and CDR2 FYNNEI. V lost 4 bases and J lost 5; bases outside the gene matches: 7. The CDR3 contains 16 residues. Original analysis: Using reference gene primer amplification, nucleated cell counts were estimated. This table comes from immunoSEQ multiplex PCR, and its TCRdb copy is limited to in-frame clones, with some not included. The DNA gave D and trimming, while V, J and clone size come from that table. The data hold roughly 260,000 clones, with around nine tenths observed a single time. Specimen: peripheral blood. The sequence was collected from a man in his forties who had recovered from COVID-19. This chain links TRBV2 with TRBJ2-2; 10 bases agree with TRBD2. The CDR3 DNA reads TGTGCCAGCAGTGCTAGGACTAGCGGTGTTACCGGGGAGCTGTTTTTT. Its translation is CASSARTSGVTGELFF.